This T cell receptor (beta chain) was sequenced for a study of identical twins. Regarding the study as a whole: Conclusions leaned on cross-sectional statistical analysis and did not track the same donors over time.

TCRdb processed the 5' RACE reads anew with MiXCR; each CDR3 protein has one entry. The data hold roughly 350,000 distinct CDR3 sequences, with about 9% observed a single time. For this clonotype: Its antigen is not known.

The receptor was derived from a woman aged 45-60 years in good health. Source material: naive T cells sorted from blood.

This CDR3 is CSARAELPYEQYF. The CDR3 region has the DNA TGCAGTGCTAGAGCTGAGCTACCCTACGAGCAGTACTTC. The chain carries TRBV20-1 and TRBJ2-7; D call uncertain. The germline gives CDR1 DFQATT, CDR2 SNEGSKA (reference sequence). V shed 1 base and J shed 2 bases, with 9 bases lying between them. The CDR3 has 13 residues.